This TCR beta chain was observed in a study of regulatory T cells in long-lasting Graves disease. Study overall: Persistent cases were those of Graves' disease that involved over 5 years of antithyroid drugs with positive TSH receptor antibodies.

Noted time point: persistent/refractory GD, antithyroid drugs over 5 years with positive TRAb. The TCR library used RNA extracted from PBMCs. The authors built TCR beta libraries using iRepertoire HTBI primers and Arm-PCR of CDR3 regions. MiXCR was run by TCRdb on the multiplex PCR reads, yielding one entry per CDR3 protein. Of a few hundred thousand distinct CDR3 sequences in the sample, less than 30% were seen once. At least ten counts were recorded for this clonotype. Its target is not known. Study-wide points: No thyroid tissue was studied; the work used peripheral blood only.

Specimen: peripheral blood mononuclear cells (PBMCs), collected when the disease was refractory, from a patient treated with antithyroid drugs. The receptor was isolated from a woman aged 40 to 50 with Graves disease.

This CDR3 reads CASSWGSRGDTIYF. CDR3 DNA sequence: TGTGCCAGCAGTTGGGGCAGCCGGGGGGACACCATATATTTT. This chain links TRBV28 with TRBJ1-3; D might be TRBD1 (5 bases). V lost 4 bases and J 8 bases, leaving 15 bases between the germline ends. CDR1 and CDR2 (germline): MDHEN, SYDVKM. The CDR3 extends over 14 amino acids.